Reported below is one TCR beta chain. Its cognate antigen is unknown. In the naive CD8 group, cells lacked CD45RO and were positively selected for CCR7, so terminally differentiated effector memory CD45RA+ cells were left out. The study enrolled healthy HIV-negative adults without recent acute infections or vaccinations as donors. Each donor was a Caucasian adult residing in Nashville, Tennessee. Measured with immunoSEQ multiplex PCR; TCRdb has only the in-frame clones, and not every one. The sample holds around 2,000,000 clones; about 95% are singletons and the top ten take around 1.2%. The data were obtained in a study of shared clonotypes between healthy human individuals. Study findings and constraints: About 4.5% of naive CD4 clonotypes were common to a few donors.

The V gene end was trimmed by 4 bases and the J gene end by 4 bases; junction bases not matched to a gene: 9. Germline V gene data show CDR1 as SGHAT and CDR2 as FQNNGV. This CDR3 has 16 amino acids. Source material: naive CD8+ T cells sorted from blood. The sequence was collected from a man between 18 and 35 years old in good health. The chain joins TRBV11-2 to TRBJ2-1, with 8 bases identical to TRBD2. The DNA for the CDR3 is TGTGCCAGCAGCTCTGAATTGAGCGGGAGTTACAATGAGCAGTTCTTC. Protein product: CASSSELSGSYNEQFF.